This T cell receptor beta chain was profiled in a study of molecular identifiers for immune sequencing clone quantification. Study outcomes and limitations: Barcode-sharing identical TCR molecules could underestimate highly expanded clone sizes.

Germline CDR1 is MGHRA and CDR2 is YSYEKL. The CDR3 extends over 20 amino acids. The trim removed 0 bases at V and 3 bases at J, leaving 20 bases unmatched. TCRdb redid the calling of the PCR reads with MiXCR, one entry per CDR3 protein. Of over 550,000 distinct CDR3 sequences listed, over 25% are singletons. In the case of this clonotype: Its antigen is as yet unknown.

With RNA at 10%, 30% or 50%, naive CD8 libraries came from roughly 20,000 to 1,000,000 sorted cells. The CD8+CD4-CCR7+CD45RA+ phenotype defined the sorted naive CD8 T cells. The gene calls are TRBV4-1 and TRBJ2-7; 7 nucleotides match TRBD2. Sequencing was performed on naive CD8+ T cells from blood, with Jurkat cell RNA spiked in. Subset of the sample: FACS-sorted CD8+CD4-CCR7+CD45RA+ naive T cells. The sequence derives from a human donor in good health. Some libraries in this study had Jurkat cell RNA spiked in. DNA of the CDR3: TGCGCCAGCAGCCAAGACAGGTTGGGTTACTCTCTAGCGGCAAGCTACGAGCAGTACTTC. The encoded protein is CASSQDRLGYSLAASYEQYF.